The TCR beta chain described here comes from a study of T cells in Graves' hyperthyroidism and ophthalmopathy. This clonotype has ten or more counts. Amplified TCR beta CDR3 regions derived from RNA transcripts. The HTBI set primed first-round TCR CDR3 RT-PCR. TCRdb recomputed calls from the multiplex PCR reads with MiXCR, one row per CDR3 protein. The sample has some 500,000 distinct CDR3 sequences; around 24% are singletons. This CDR3 comprises 13 residues. Trimming took 1 base from V and 0 from J, leaving 3 bases between them. Germline values: CDR1 SGHTA, CDR2 FQGNSA. The chain links TRBV7-2 to TRBJ1-1; D is unclear. Material for sequencing was blood. The clonotype was recovered from a woman in her twenties or thirties with Graves' ophthalmopathy. CDR3 residues: CASSLVMNTEAFF. The CDR3 region has the DNA TGTGCCAGCAGCTTAGTTATGAACACTGAAGCTTTCTTT.